These 21 T cell receptor beta chains came from one sample sequenced in a study of blood T cell repertoires in COVID-19. Profiling relied on immunoSEQ multiplex PCR, and the TCRdb table lists in-frame clones only, not all of them. Of roughly 290,000 clones listed, about 86% were seen once; the top ten hold roughly 14%. The sample consisted of peripheral blood. These receptors were taken from a person aged 65-85 years with COVID-19, enrolled during active disease.

The rearrangement links TRBV7-2 to TRBJ1-3; D remains unclear. The CDR3 is made up of 16 amino acids. The germline CDR1 and CDR2 sequences are SGHTA and FQGNSA. V shed 1 base and J shed 1 base, with 11 bases lying between them. CDR3 sequence: CASSLVRADSGNTIYF. The CDR3 DNA reads as TGTGCCAGCAGCTTAGTGCGGGCCGATTCTGGAAACACCATATATTTT.

The V gene is TRBV7-9, the J gene TRBJ1-2; perhaps TRBD1 as D (6 bases). Germline V gene sequence: CDR1 SEHNR, CDR2 FQNEAQ (reference sequence). The germline V and J ends were trimmed by 5 bases and 1 base, with 26 bases remaining between them. The CDR3 runs 19 residues. This CDR3 is CASSQRGGPRSGFNYGYTF. The CDR3, as DNA: TGTGCCAGCAGCCAGAGGGGGGGGCCCCGCTCTGGTTTTAACTATGGCTACACCTTC.

The chain links TRBV6-2 or TRBV6-3 to TRBJ2-5; D is uncertain. The CDR3 totals 13 residues. From germline, CDR1 is MNHEY and CDR2 SVGEGT. V lost 0 bases, J lost 5 bases, and 7 bases lay in between. For the CDR3, the DNA is TGTGCCAGCAGTTACTCGGGCCATGAGACCCAGTACTTC. Translated: CASSYSGHETQYF.

The sample holds one count of this clone. This chain connects TRBV4-1 to TRBJ1-5; a weak D match, TRBD1 (5 bases). CDR3 length equals 15 residues. V lost 1 base and J 5 bases, leaving 12 bases between the germline ends. Germline CDR1 reads MGHRA; CDR2 reads YSYEKL. CDR3: CASSQVGREDQPQHF. The CDR3 DNA sequence: TGCGCCAGCAGCCAAGTCGGCAGGGAGGATCAGCCCCAGCATTTT.

The chain carries TRBV5-3 and TRBJ2-7; 9 bases agree with TRBD1. TRBV5-3 is marked as an open reading frame, function uncertain. The CDR3 contains 15 residues. J gave up 0 bases and V 3 bases, and 4 bases lay outside the gene matches. Written as DNA, the CDR3 is TGTGCCAGAAGCTACGCGGGACAGGGCTCCTACGAGCAGTACTTC. Its translation is CARSYAGQGSYEQYF.

The table lists this clone with a count of one. The chain uses TRBV4-2 and TRBJ2-3, with 15 nucleotides matching TRBD2. The V segment lost 4 bases and the J segment 2 bases; nucleotides outside the gene matches: 1. Germline-derived CDR1 and CDR2 are LGHNA and YNFKEQ. The CDR3 contains 16 residues. The CDR3 DNA reads TGTGCCAGCAGCCGGACTAGCGGGGGGGACACAGATACGCAGTATTTT. Translated: CASSRTSGGDTDTQYF.

The V gene is TRBV6-2 or TRBV6-3, the J gene TRBJ1-2, with unresolved D. The V and J ends lost 1 base and 6 bases respectively, with 12 bases between them. The CDR3 extends over 14 amino acids. Germline V gene data show CDR1 as MNHEY and CDR2 as SVGEGT. CDR3 nucleotides: TGTGCCAGCAGTTACTACGAAGGAGGAAATGGCTACACCTTC. It codes for CASSYYEGGNGYTF.

V usage is TRBV3-1 (or the pseudogene TRBV3-2) and J usage is TRBJ2-3, with a tentative D call TRBD2 (6 bases). This CDR3 region has 16 residues. CDR1 is LGHDT, CDR2 YNNKEL, per germline (reference sequence). V was clipped by 1 base and J by 2 bases, with 13 bases between them. CDR3 bases: TGTGCCAGCAGCCAAGCAGCTAGGAGGGACACAGATACGCAGTATTTT. The encoded protein is CASSQAARRDTDTQYF.

This sequence joins TRBV5-4 and TRBJ2-3; perhaps TRBD1 as D (6 bases). Trimming shortened V by 0 bases and J by 0 bases, and 11 bases separated the two germline ends. CDR3 length: 16 amino acids. Germline V gene sequence: CDR1 SGHNT, CDR2 YYREEE (reference sequence). CDR3 in amino acids: CASSLGVGASTDTQYF. In DNA, the CDR3 is TGTGCCAGCAGCTTGGGGGTGGGGGCCAGCACAGATACGCAGTATTTT.

A note on this clone: This sample also contains other DNA sequences that code for the same CDR3. The V and J genes are TRBV12-3 or TRBV12-4 and TRBJ1-5; D remains ambiguous. V lost 2 bases to trimming and J lost 5 bases, with 7 bases between them. This CDR3 spans 13 amino acids. The CDR3 nucleotides are TGTGCCAGCAGTTTAAGTCGGGATCAGCCCCAGCATTTT. As protein: CASSLSRDQPQHF.

This clone has just one count. The chain recombines TRBV4-3 with TRBJ1-2; TRBD1 matches at 8 bases. The CDR3 sequence is 13 residues long. The germline V gene has CDR1 LGHNA and CDR2 YSLEER. V trimming: 4 bases; J trimming: 8 bases; junction bases outside the gene matches: 6. CDR3 nucleotides: TGCGCCAGCAGCCTACGACAGGGGTACGGCTACACCTTC. As protein: CASSLRQGYGYTF.

This chain uses TRBV16 with TRBJ2-3; perhaps TRBD1 as D (5 bases). This CDR3 contains 14 residues. Per germline, CDR1 KGHSY and CDR2 FQNENV. The V and J ends lost 4 bases and 5 bases respectively, with 13 bases between them. CDR3 sequence reads: CASSLQGEGDTQYF. The CDR3, as DNA: TGTGCCAGCAGCCTTCAGGGCGAAGGAGATACGCAGTATTTT.

The genes are TRBV4-3 and TRBJ1-4, with 9 bases matching TRBD1. In germline, CDR1 is LGHNA, CDR2 YSLEER. This CDR3 region has 14 residues. J was trimmed by 7 bases and V by 1 base; bases with no gene match: 1. The CDR3 bases are TGCGCCAGCAGCCAAGGGGACAGGGCTGAAAAACTGTTTTTT. Residues: CASSQGDRAEKLFF.

This chain connects TRBV18 to TRBJ2-1, with D possibly matching TRBD2 (5 bases). The CDR3 loop spans 17 amino acids. The germline gives CDR1 KGHSH, CDR2 LQKENI. Between the trimmed V and J ends, which lost 3 bases and 0 bases, there was a span of 15 bases. CDR3 loop: CASSPLGLRYSYNEQFF. CDR3 DNA: TGTGCCAGCTCACCCCTAGGACTTCGTTACTCCTACAATGAGCAGTTCTTC.

A single count supports this clone. The J gene is TRBJ1-1, the V gene TRBV24-1; 8 nucleotides match TRBD1. The germline CDR1 and CDR2 sequences are KGHDR and SFDVKD. J was trimmed by 4 bases and V by 9 bases; bases with no gene match: 9. CDR3 length: 14 residues. CDR3: CATGQGFFSTEAFF. The CDR3 region has the DNA TGTGCCACCGGACAGGGATTCTTTTCCACTGAAGCTTTCTTT.

The chain links TRBV11-2 to TRBJ1-3; TRBD1 is a possible D gene (6 bases). This CDR3 spans 16 amino acids. V lost 4 bases, J lost 2 bases, and 15 bases lay in between. Germline CDR1 reads SGHAT; CDR2 reads FQNNGV. The CDR3 region is CASSSRGAGAGNTIYF. The DNA for the CDR3 is TGTGCCAGCAGCTCCCGTGGGGCAGGGGCTGGAAACACCATATATTTT.

The rearrangement uses TRBV7-8 and TRBJ1-2; D is undetermined. From germline, CDR1 is SGHVS and CDR2 FQNEAQ. The ends were cut back, 1 base at V and 0 bases at J, with 15 bases in the middle. The CDR3 has 17 amino acids. CDR3 residues: CASSLVLTVSTNYGYTF. CDR3 DNA sequence: TGTGCCAGCAGCTTAGTCTTAACAGTAAGTACTAACTATGGCTACACCTTC. Variable domain in full (rest from reference TRBV7-8 and TRBJ1-2): GAGVSQSPRYKVAKRGQDVALRCDPISGHVSLFWYQQALGQGPEFLTYFQNEAQLDKSGLPSDRFFAERPEGSVSTLKIQRTQQEDSAVYLCASSLVLTVSTNYGYTFGSGTRLTVV.

The J gene is TRBJ1-5, the V gene TRBV28; possibly TRBD1 for D (6 bases). Germline V gene sequence: CDR1 MDHEN, CDR2 SYDVKM. The CDR3 has 14 amino acids. CDR3 bases: TGTGTCTCTAACGAGAGGGGGAGCAATCAGCCCCAGCATTTT. Its translation is CVSNERGSNQPQHF.

This rearrangement joins TRBV4-1 to TRBJ2-1; D is uncertain. The germline gives CDR1 MGHRA, CDR2 YSYEKL. The germline V and J ends were trimmed by 1 base and 4 bases, with 2 bases remaining between them. The CDR3 is 12 residues long. CDR3 in DNA: TGCGCCAGCAGCCAAGCGTACAATGAGCAGTTCTTC. Protein sequence: CASSQAYNEQFF.

The V and J genes are TRBV27 and TRBJ1-4, with 7 bases aligning to TRBD1. In germline, CDR1 is MNHEY, CDR2 SMNVEV (reference sequence). With 5 bases clipped from V and 1 base from J, the junction kept 4 bases outside the gene matches. CDR3 length: 15 amino acids. The CDR3 protein is CASSVHRGTNEKLFF. CDR3 nucleotides: TGTGCCAGCAGTGTCCACAGGGGAACTAATGAAAAACTGTTTTTT. The full variable domain, in which reference TRBV27 and TRBJ1-4 provide the parts outside the CDR3, is EAQVTQNPRYLITVTGKKLTVTCSQNMNHEYMSWYRQDPGLGLRQIYYSMNVEVTDKGDVPEGYKVSRKEKRNFPLILESPSPNQTSLYFCASSVHRGTNEKLFFGSGTQLSVL.

As regards this clone: Other DNA sequences in this sample translate to the same CDR3. This chain links TRBV6-5 with TRBJ1-3; D perhaps matches TRBD1 (6 bases). CDR1 is MNHEY and CDR2 is SVGAGI in the germline V gene. Trimming cost V 6 bases and J 1 base, with 10 bases left between them. This CDR3 has 14 residues. DNA of the CDR3: TGTGCCAGCAGCTTACAGGGATCTGGAAACACCATATATTTT. This codes for CASSLQGSGNTIYF.